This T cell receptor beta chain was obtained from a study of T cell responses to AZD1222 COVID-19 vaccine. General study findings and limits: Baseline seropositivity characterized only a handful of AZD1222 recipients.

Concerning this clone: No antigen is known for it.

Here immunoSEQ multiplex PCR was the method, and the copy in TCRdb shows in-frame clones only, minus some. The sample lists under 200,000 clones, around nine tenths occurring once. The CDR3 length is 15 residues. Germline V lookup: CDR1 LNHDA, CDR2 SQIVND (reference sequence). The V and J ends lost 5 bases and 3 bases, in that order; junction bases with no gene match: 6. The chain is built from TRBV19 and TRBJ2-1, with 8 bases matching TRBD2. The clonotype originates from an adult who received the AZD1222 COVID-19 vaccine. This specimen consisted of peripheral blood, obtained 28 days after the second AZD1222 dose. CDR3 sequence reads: CASSVVAGSYNEQFF. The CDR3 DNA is TGTGCCAGTAGTGTCGTAGCGGGAAGCTACAATGAGCAGTTCTTC.